This entry concerns a single TCR beta chain. Its antigen is currently unknown. The data were obtained in a study of T-cell memory formation after mild COVID-19. On the study more broadly: TCR clusters largely stayed donor specific. Study observations and caveats: Clones that contracted from day 15 to 85 were balanced CD4/CD8, while later expanders leaned CD4+. Pre-infection memory already had some responding clones, implying cross-reactive memory joined.

5'RACE primed from the constant segment yielded TCR alpha and TCR beta cDNA libraries bearing sample barcodes and UMIs. From the 5' RACE reads, TCRdb called clonotypes with MiXCR, one entry per CDR3 protein. The sample holds 400,000 or so distinct CDR3 sequences, roughly 20% seen once. Trimming shortened V by 2 bases and J by 4 bases, and 20 bases separated the two germline ends. The CDR3 is 17 amino acids. CDR1 and CDR2 (germline): SGHVS, FQNEAQ. Material: PBMCs or a T cell subset sorted from them (not recorded which). The genes are TRBV7-8 and TRBJ1-2; D is uncertain. This TCR was sampled from an adult woman who had mild COVID-19 (a few samples of this study predate the infection). Cell type and time point are not known. DNA for the CDR3: TGTGCCAGCAGCTTAAGTGGGGAGAGGGCACGGGGCTATGGCTACACCTTC. This gives the protein CASSLSGERARGYGYTF. Using reference TRBV7-8 and TRBJ1-2 for the parts outside the CDR3, the full variable domain is GAGVSQSPRYKVAKRGQDVALRCDPISGHVSLFWYQQALGQGPEFLTYFQNEAQLDKSGLPSDRFFAERPEGSVSTLKIQRTQQEDSAVYLCASSLSGERARGYGYTFGSGTRLTVV.